The clone carrying this T cell receptor (beta chain) was counted ten times or more. The antigen is not known. Stated time point: pre-sensitization, week 0. Specified treatment: therapeutic diphenylcyclopropenone sensitization with weekly scalp DPC. In every case, blood was obtained before the patch test was applied. These data are taken from a study of human T cells and chemical hapten exposure. MiXCR, run by TCRdb on the RACE reads, gives a single entry per CDR3 protein. This sample has approximately 370,000 distinct CDR3 sequences, with 5% to 6.5% found just once. CDR1 MDHEN and CDR2 SYDVKM come from the germline V gene. The CDR3 is made up of 18 amino acids. Unmatched junction bases numbered 14, after V lost 5 bases and J lost 4 bases. Broader study findings: Patch test score was positively correlated with the counts of PT1 expanded TCRs. After DPC sensitization, TCRs above 1 in 1000 frequency showed no change.

The source of this sequence is a woman aged 18-35 years with alopecia areata. Some clones in this sample may be carry-over from other donors' samples. This specimen consisted of whole blood, obtained in connection with sensitization to the hapten diphenylcyclopropenone (DPC). The V and J genes are TRBV28 and TRBJ1-2, with TRBD1 identical over 12 bases. The CDR3 loop is CASSTPGTGGAVGYGYTF. CDR3 DNA sequence: TGTGCCAGCAGTACCCCTGGGACAGGGGGCGCGGTAGGCTATGGCTACACCTTC.